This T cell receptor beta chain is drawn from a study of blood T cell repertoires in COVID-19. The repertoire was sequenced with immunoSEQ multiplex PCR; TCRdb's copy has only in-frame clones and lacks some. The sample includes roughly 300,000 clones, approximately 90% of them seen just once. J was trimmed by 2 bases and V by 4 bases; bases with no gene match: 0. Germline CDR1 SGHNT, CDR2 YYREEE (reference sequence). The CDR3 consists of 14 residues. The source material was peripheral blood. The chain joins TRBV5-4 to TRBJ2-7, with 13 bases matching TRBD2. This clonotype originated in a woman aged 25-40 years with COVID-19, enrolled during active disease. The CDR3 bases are TGTGCCAGCAGCACTAGCGGGAGGGCCTACGAGCAGTACTTC. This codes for CASSTSGRAYEQYF.